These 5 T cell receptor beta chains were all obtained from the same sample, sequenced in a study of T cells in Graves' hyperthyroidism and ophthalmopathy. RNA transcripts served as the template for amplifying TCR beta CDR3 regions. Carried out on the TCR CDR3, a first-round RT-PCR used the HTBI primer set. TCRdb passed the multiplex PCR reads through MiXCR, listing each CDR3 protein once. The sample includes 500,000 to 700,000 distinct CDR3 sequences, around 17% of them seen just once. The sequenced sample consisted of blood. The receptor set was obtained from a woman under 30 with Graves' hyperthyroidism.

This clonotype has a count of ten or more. CDR3 sequence (DNA): TGTGCCAGCCTAGGGGACACTGAAGCTTTCTTT. Translating gives CASLGDTEAFF. The rearrangement uses TRBV12-3 or TRBV12-4 and TRBJ1-1; possibly TRBD1 for D (5 bases). This CDR3 has 11 residues. The V gene lost 8 bases and the J gene lost 3 bases, with 7 bases spanning the gap.

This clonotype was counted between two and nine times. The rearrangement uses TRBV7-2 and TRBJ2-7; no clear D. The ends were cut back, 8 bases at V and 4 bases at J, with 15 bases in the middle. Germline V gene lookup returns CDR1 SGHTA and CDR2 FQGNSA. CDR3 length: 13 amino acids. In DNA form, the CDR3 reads TGTGCCAGCGGTGAAGGAGCAGCGTACGAGCAGTACTTC. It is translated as CASGEGAAYEQYF.

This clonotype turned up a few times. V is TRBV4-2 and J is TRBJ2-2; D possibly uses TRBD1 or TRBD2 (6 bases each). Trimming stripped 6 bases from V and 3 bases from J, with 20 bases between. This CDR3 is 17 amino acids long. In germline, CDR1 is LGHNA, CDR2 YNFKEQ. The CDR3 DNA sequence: TGTGCCAGCAGTCCCGCCTCCGGGGGCACCTACACCGGGGAGCTGTTTTTT. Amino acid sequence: CASSPASGGTYTGELFF.

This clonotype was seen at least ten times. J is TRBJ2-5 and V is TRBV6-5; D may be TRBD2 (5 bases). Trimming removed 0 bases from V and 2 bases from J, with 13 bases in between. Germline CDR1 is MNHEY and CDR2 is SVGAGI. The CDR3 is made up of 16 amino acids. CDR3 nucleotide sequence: TGTGCCAGCAGTTACTCGACTACACGGGTACAAGAGACCCAGTACTTC. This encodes CASSYSTTRVQETQYF.

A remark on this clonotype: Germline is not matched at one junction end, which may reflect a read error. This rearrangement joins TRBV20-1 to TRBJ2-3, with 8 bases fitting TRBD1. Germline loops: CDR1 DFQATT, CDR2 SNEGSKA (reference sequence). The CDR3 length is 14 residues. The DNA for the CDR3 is TGCAGTGCTAGGCAGGGGGCCGAGGGGGATACACAGTATTTT. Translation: CSARQGAEGDTQYF.